Listed here are 18 T cell receptor beta chains from one sample, sequenced in a study of T cell repertoires in cytomegalovirus infection. TCRdb recomputed calls from the reads with MiXCR, one row per CDR3 protein. The sample yields around 710,000 distinct CDR3 sequences, 25% to 30% seen once. The antigens for these receptors are not known. The input for sequencing was cultured CD8+ T cells from PBMCs, taken from culture after CMV antigen stimulation. Receptors originate from a human donor in good health (CMV status not recorded). Some clones in this sample may be carry-over from other donors' samples.

This chain joins TRBV6-5 and TRBJ2-2, with TRBD1 as a possible D gene (7 bases). V was cut by 2 bases and J by 3 bases, with 13 bases left in between. Germline CDR1 is MNHEY and CDR2 is SVGAGI. This CDR3 contains 16 residues. The CDR3 sequence: CASSYTGGGDTGELFF. The CDR3 DNA is TGTGCCAGCAGTTACACAGGAGGGGGCGACACCGGGGAGCTGTTTTTT.

The J gene is TRBJ1-2, the V gene TRBV6-5; TRBD1 is a possible D gene (5 bases). This CDR3 region has 20 residues. Looked up from germline, CDR1 is MNHEY and CDR2 is SVGAGI. The ends were cut back, 2 bases at V and 1 base at J, with 26 bases in the middle. As DNA, the CDR3 is TGTGCCAGCAGTTACCCGAAAGGGACTGGAGGACGTTGGATTAACTATGGCTACACCTTC. Encoded protein: CASSYPKGTGGRWINYGYTF.

The rearrangement joins TRBV27 to TRBJ2-2, with 10 bases fitting TRBD1. The CDR3 contains 15 residues. Losses at the gene ends were 6 bases for V and 5 bases for J; bases not matched to a gene: 6. Germline CDR1 MNHEY, CDR2 SMNVEV (reference sequence). The CDR3 DNA is TGTGCCAGCAGGACAGGGGGCTGGGGGACCGGGGAGCTGTTTTTT. This sequence encodes CASRTGGWGTGELFF.

This clonotype has just a few counts. The rearrangement uses TRBV6-1 and TRBJ1-6; TRBD1 might be the D (5 bases). Deletions cut 5 bases from V and 7 bases from J, with 21 bases between. Germline CDR1 MNHNS, CDR2 SASEGT. This CDR3 has 17 residues. The CDR3 spells CASSPFLDSLANSPLHF. In DNA, the CDR3 is TGTGCCAGCAGTCCCTTCTTAGACAGCTTAGCAAATTCACCCCTCCACTTT.

The sample holds a few counts of this clonotype. The rearrangement links TRBV4-1 to TRBJ1-2; D ambiguous. V lost 3 bases to trimming and J lost 0 bases, with 5 bases between them. The CDR3 spans 13 residues. Germline V gene sequence: CDR1 MGHRA, CDR2 YSYEKL. CDR3: CASSHGANYGYTF. The CDR3 DNA follows: TGCGCCAGCAGCCACGGAGCTAACTATGGCTACACCTTC.

The chain is built from TRBV12-3 or TRBV12-4 and TRBJ1-1; TRBD1 might be the D (6 bases). The CDR3 length is 14 residues. Trimming shortened V by 7 bases and J by 1 base, and 13 bases separated the two germline ends. CDR3 in amino acids: CASTPDRKNTEAFF. The CDR3 bases are TGTGCCAGCACCCCGGACAGAAAGAACACTGAAGCTTTCTTT.

The rearrangement links TRBV27 to TRBJ2-1; 9 nucleotides agree with TRBD2. The trim removed 8 bases at V and 5 bases at J, leaving 16 bases unmatched. The CDR3 covers 17 residues. CDR1 and CDR2 from the germline V gene are MNHEY and SMNVEV (reference sequence). The CDR3 DNA reads as TGTGCCAGCGAGGGCAGGGGCGGGGGGGCCGGGAACAATGAGCAGTTCTTC. It codes for CASEGRGGGAGNNEQFF.

This clonotype was observed a handful of times. The J gene is TRBJ2-7, the V gene TRBV12-3 or TRBV12-4, with D possibly matching TRBD1 (6 bases). Trimming removed 4 bases at V and 2 bases at J, with 9 bases between. This CDR3 contains 13 residues. CDR3 in amino acids: CASSSGTPYEQYF. Here the CDR3 DNA reads TGTGCCAGCAGTTCCGGGACACCCTACGAGCAGTACTTC.

The chain has TRBV13 and TRBJ2-2; weak D call: TRBD1 (6 bases). The CDR3 covers 14 residues. Germline assignment: CDR1 PRHDT and CDR2 FYEKMQ (reference sequence). The V end was cut by 5 bases, the J end by 4 bases, with 11 bases between. For the CDR3, the DNA is TGTGCCAGCAGCGCAACAGGGTTCACCGGGGAGCTGTTTTTT. Translated, it gives CASSATGFTGELFF.

This clonotype was observed a few times. V and J are TRBV12-3 or TRBV12-4 and TRBJ1-4, with 11 bases aligning to TRBD1. V dropped 3 bases and J dropped 10; count of bases not matched to a gene: 4. The CDR3 extends over 14 amino acids. Here the CDR3 reads CASSLDRGRVKLFF. DNA for the CDR3: TGTGCCAGCAGTTTGGACAGGGGGCGCGTAAAACTGTTTTTT.

This chain connects TRBV10-2 to TRBJ2-5, with D perhaps TRBD2 (6 bases). This CDR3 region has 14 residues. Trimming removed 7 bases at V and 2 bases at J, with 14 bases between. Germline V gene data show CDR1 as WSHSY and CDR2 as SAAADI. The CDR3 DNA is TGCGCCAGCACCTACCCGGGGACTCAAGAGACCCAGTACTTC. As protein: CASTYPGTQETQYF.

The V gene is TRBV2, the J gene TRBJ1-6, with TRBD1 as a possible D gene (5 bases). There are 17 residues in the CDR3. The germline V gene encodes CDR1 SNHLY and CDR2 FYNNEI. V shed 5 bases and J shed 5 bases, with 19 bases lying between them. The CDR3, as DNA: TGTGCCAGCAGTTCACCCGCAGAGGGGCTCAATAATTCACCCCTCCACTTT. Translation: CASSSPAEGLNNSPLHF. Full variable domain (remainder filled in from reference TRBV2 and TRBJ1-6): EPEVTQTPSHQVTQMGQEVILRCVPISNHLYFYWYRQILGQKVEFLVSFYNNEISEKSEIFDDQFSVERPDGSNFTLKIRSTKLEDSAMYFCASSSPAEGLNNSPLHFGNGTRLTVT.

In nucleotides, the CDR3 is TGCGCCAGCAGCCAAGACAGGGGGACAACTTATGGCTACACCTTC. Protein product: CASSQDRGTTYGYTF. This chain joins TRBV4-1 and TRBJ1-2; TRBD1 matches 7 bases. There are 15 residues in the CDR3. Germline values: CDR1 MGHRA, CDR2 YSYEKL. With 0 bases clipped from V and 5 bases from J, the junction kept 6 bases outside the gene matches.

This clonotype turned up a few times. This chain uses TRBV28 with TRBJ2-1, with a possible D match to TRBD2 (6 bases). Germline assignment: CDR1 MDHEN and CDR2 SYDVKM. The CDR3 extends over 17 amino acids. V lost 3 bases to trimming and J lost 0 bases, with 15 bases between them. CDR3 sequence (DNA): TGTGCCAGCAGTTTTCCTAGACGGGGGAGCTCCTACAATGAGCAGTTCTTC. This sequence encodes CASSFPRRGSSYNEQFF.

This clonotype was counted ten times or more. The chain carries TRBV7-6 and TRBJ2-5; D is uncertain. The V end was cut by 4 bases, the J end by 0 bases, with 12 bases between. Germline V gives CDR1 SGHVS, CDR2 FNYEAQ. The CDR3 contains 15 residues. CDR3 bases: TGTGCCAGCAGCTCCGTTCCCCTTCACCAAGAGACCCAGTACTTC. This encodes CASSSVPLHQETQYF.

This clonotype was observed many times. The rearrangement links TRBV4-2 to TRBJ1-6; D is uncertain. The germline V and J ends were trimmed by 0 bases and 7 bases, with 16 bases remaining between them. Per germline, CDR1 LGHNA and CDR2 YNFKEQ. The CDR3 sequence is 17 residues long. The CDR3 DNA sequence: TGTGCCAGCAGCCAAGATATCGACGGGAGTAGCAATTCACCCCTCCACTTT. Amino acids: CASSQDIDGSSNSPLHF.

In its sample, this clonotype was seen a few times. The chain has TRBV4-3 and TRBJ2-2, with 8 bases matching TRBD2. This CDR3 spans 18 amino acids. V lost 1 base and J lost 0; bases outside the gene matches: 7. Germline lookup yields CDR1 LGHNA and CDR2 YSLEER. The CDR3 protein is CASSQVSLAGTNTGELFF. DNA for the CDR3: TGCGCCAGCAGCCAAGTTTCTCTAGCGGGCACGAACACCGGGGAGCTGTTTTTT.

This clonotype was seen a few times. This chain uses TRBV6-5 with TRBJ2-3, with D perhaps TRBD2 (5 bases). The V gene lost 1 base and the J gene lost 3 bases, with 17 bases spanning the gap. The germline V gene has CDR1 MNHEY and CDR2 SVGAGI. The CDR3 has 17 amino acids. The CDR3 loop is CASSYLYPLSGTDTQYF. In DNA form, the CDR3 reads TGTGCCAGCAGTTACTTGTACCCCCTCTCGGGGACAGATACGCAGTATTTT.